This T cell receptor (beta chain) was sequenced for a study of OX40 agonist ivuxolimab in advanced cancers. Sequencing used immunoSEQ multiplex PCR; TCRdb keeps in-frame clones, though not all of them. Here the sample spans about 66,000 clones, roughly nine tenths being singletons. Trimming removed 4 bases at V and 1 base at J, with 11 bases between. Germline CDR1 SGDLS, CDR2 YYNGEE. The CDR3 extends over 15 amino acids. The receptor comes from an adult with an advanced solid tumor such as melanoma, head and neck, liver or kidney cancer. The chain has TRBV9 and TRBJ2-2; D gene unclear. Sample: CD4+ or CD8+ T cells sorted from blood, taken in a trial of the OX40 agonist ivuxolimab. The CDR3 reads CASSLVGGNTGELFF. DNA for the CDR3: TGTGCCAGCAGCCTCGTGGGCGGGAACACCGGGGAGCTGTTTTTT.